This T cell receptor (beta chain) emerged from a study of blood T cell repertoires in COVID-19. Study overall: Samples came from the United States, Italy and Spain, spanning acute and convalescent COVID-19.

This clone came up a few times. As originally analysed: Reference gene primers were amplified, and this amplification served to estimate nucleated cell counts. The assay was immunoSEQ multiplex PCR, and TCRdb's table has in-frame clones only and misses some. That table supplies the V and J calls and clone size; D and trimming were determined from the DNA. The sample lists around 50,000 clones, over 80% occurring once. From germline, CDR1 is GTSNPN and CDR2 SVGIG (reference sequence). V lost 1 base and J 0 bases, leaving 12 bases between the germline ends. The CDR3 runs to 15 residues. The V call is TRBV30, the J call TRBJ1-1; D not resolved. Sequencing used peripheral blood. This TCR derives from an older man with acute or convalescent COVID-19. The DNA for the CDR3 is TGTGCCTGGAGTGCGCCACGGGGTATGAACACTGAAGCTTTCTTT. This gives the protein CAWSAPRGMNTEAFF.